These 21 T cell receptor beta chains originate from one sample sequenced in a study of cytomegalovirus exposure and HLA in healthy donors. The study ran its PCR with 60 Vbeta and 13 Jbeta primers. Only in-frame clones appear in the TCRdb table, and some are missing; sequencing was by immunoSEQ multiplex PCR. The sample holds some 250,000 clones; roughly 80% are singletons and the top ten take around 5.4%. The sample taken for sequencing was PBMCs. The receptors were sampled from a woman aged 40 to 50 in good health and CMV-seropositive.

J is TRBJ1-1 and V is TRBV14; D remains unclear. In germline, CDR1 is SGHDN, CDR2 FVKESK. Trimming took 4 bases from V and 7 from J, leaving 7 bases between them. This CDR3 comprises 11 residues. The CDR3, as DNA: TGTGCCAGCAGCCCTCGGGGTGAAGCTTTCTTT. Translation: CASSPRGEAFF.

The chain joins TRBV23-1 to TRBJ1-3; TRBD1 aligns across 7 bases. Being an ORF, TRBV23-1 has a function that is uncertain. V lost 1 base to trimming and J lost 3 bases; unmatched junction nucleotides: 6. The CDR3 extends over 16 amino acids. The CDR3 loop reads CASSQYHTGVGNTIYF. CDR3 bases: TGCGCCAGCAGTCAATATCACACAGGGGTTGGAAACACCATATATTTT.

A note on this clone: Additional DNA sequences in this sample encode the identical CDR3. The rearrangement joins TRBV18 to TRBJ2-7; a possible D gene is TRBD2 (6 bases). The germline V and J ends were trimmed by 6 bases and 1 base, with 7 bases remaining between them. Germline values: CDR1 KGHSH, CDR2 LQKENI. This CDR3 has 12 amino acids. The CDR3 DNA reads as TGTGCCAGCTCGCGGGATTCCTACGAGCAGTACTTC. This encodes CASSRDSYEQYF.

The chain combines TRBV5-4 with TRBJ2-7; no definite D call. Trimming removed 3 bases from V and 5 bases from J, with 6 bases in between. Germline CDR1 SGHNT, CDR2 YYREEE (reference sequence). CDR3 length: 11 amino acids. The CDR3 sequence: CASSYRDEQYF. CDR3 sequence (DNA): TGTGCCAGCAGCTACCGGGACGAGCAGTACTTC.

The CDR3 region has the DNA TGTGCCAGCAGCACGTTAGCGGGGGGGCCGGGCAATGAGCAGTTCTTC. It yields the protein CASSTLAGGPGNEQFF. The chain employs TRBV7-2 and TRBJ2-1, with 11 bases lining up with TRBD2. The CDR3 is made up of 16 amino acids. The V and J ends lost 5 bases and 6 bases, in that order; junction bases with no gene match: 9. Germline CDR1 SGHTA, CDR2 FQGNSA.

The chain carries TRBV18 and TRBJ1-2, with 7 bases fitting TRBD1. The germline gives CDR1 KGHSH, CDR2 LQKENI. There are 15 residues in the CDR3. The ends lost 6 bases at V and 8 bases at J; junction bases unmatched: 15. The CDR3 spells CASSPRGGDREGYTF. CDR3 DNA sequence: TGTGCCAGCTCGCCCAGGGGAGGAGACAGGGAAGGCTACACCTTC.

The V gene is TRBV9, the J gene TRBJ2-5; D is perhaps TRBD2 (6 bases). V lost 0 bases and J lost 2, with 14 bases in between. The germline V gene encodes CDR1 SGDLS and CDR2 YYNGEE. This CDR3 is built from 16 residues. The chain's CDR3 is CASSVAIGGPQETQYF. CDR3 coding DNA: TGTGCCAGCAGCGTAGCTATCGGGGGTCCTCAAGAGACCCAGTACTTC.

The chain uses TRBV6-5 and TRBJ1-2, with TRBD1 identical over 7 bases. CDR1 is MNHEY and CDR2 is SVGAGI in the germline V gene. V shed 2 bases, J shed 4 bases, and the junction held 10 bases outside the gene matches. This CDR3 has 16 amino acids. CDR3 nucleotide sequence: TGTGCCAGCAGTTACAGTCCCGGGACAGCCCTCTATGGCTACACCTTC. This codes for CASSYSPGTALYGYTF.

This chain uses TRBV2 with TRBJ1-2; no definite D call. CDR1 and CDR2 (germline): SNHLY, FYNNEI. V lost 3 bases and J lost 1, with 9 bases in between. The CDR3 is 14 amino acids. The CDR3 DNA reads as TGTGCCAGCAGTGATTGGGAGGGTAACTATGGCTACACCTTC. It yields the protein CASSDWEGNYGYTF. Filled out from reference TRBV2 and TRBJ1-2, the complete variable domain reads EPEVTQTPSHQVTQMGQEVILRCVPISNHLYFYWYRQILGQKVEFLVSFYNNEISEKSEIFDDQFSVERPDGSNFTLKIRSTKLEDSAMYFCASSDWEGNYGYTFGSGTRLTVV.

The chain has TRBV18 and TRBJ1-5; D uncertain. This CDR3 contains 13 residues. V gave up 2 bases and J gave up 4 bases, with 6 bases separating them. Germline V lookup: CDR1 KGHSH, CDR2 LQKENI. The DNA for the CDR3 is TGTGCCAGCTCACCAGGGCAAAATCAGCCCCAGCATTTT. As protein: CASSPGQNQPQHF.

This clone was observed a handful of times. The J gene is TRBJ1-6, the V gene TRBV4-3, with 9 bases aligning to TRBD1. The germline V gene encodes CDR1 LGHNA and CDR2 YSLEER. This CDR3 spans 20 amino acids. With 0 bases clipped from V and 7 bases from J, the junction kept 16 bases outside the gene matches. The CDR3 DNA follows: TGCGCCAGCAGCCAAGATGGGGGCTATTACAGGGGGCGGGAGAATTCACCCCTCCACTTT. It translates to CASSQDGGYYRGRENSPLHF.

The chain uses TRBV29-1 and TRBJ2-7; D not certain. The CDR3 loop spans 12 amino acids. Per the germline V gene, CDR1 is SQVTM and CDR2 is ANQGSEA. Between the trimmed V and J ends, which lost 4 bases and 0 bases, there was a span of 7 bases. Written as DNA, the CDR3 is TGCAGCGTTGCAGACGGCTCCTACGAGCAGTACTTC. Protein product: CSVADGSYEQYF.

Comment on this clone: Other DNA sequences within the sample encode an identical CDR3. The CDR3 region has the DNA TGCGCCAGCAGCTTGGAAGGAGGGGATACGCAGTATTTT. Its protein is CASSLEGGDTQYF. The chain links TRBV5-1 to TRBJ2-3; a possible D gene is TRBD2 (6 bases). The length of the CDR3 is 13 residues. Per the germline V gene, CDR1 is SGHRS and CDR2 is YFSETQ. The V and J ends lost 0 bases and 6 bases respectively, with 8 bases between them. Full variable domain (outside the CDR3, taken from reference TRBV5-1 and TRBJ2-3): KAGVTQTPRYLIKTRGQQVTLSCSPISGHRSVSWYQQTPGQGLQFLFEYFSETQRNKGNFPGRFSGRQFSNSRSEMNVSTLELGDSALYLCASSLEGGDTQYFGPGTRLTVL.

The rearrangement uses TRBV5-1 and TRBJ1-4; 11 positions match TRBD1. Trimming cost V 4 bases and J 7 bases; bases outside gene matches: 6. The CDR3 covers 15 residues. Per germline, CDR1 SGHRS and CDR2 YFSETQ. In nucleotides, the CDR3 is TGCGCCAGCAGCGCGAGGGACAGGGGGAGTGAAAAACTGTTTTTT. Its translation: CASSARDRGSEKLFF.

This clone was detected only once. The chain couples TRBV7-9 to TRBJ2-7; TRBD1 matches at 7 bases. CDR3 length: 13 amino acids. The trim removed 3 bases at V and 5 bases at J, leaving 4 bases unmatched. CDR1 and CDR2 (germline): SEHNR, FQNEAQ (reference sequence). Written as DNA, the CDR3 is TGTGCCAGCAGCTTTGACAGGGTGGACGAGCAGTACTTC. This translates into CASSFDRVDEQYF.

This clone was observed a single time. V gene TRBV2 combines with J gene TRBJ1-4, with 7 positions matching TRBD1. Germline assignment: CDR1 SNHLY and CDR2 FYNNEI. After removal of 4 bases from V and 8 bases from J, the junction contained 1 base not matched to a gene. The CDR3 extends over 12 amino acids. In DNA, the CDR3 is TGTGCCAGCAGTGGGGACAGCGAAAAACTGTTTTTT. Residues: CASSGDSEKLFF.

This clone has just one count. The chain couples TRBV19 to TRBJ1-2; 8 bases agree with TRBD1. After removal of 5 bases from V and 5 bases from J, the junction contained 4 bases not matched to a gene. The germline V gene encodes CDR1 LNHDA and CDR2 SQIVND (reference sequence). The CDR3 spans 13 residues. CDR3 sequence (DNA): TGTGCCAGTAGTTTACGACAGGGGTATGGCTACACCTTC. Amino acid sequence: CASSLRQGYGYTF.

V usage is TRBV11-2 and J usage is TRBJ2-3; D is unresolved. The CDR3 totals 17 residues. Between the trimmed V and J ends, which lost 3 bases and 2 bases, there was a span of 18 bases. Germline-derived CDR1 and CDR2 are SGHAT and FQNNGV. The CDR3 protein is CASSLLPFGLDTDTQYF. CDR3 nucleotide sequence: TGTGCCAGCAGCTTGCTACCGTTTGGCCTAGACACAGATACGCAGTATTTT.

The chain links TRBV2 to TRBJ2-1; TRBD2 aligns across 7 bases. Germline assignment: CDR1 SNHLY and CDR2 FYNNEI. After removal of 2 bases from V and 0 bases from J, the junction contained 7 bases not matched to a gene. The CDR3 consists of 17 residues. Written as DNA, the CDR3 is TGTGCCAGCAGTGAAACGAACGGGAGGAGCTCCTACAATGAGCAGTTCTTC. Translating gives CASSETNGRSSYNEQFF.

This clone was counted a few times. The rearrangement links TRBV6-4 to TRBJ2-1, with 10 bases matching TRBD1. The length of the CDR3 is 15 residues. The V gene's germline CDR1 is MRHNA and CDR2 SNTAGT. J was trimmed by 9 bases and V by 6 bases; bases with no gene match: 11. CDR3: CASRAEGQGSSEQFF. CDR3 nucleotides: TGTGCCAGCAGGGCAGAGGGACAGGGGTCTTCTGAGCAGTTCTTC.

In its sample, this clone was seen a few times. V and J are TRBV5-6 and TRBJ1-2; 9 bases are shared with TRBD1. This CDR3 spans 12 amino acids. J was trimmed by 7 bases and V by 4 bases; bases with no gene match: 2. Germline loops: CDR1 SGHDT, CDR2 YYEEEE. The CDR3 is CASSVGQGGYTF. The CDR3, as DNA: TGTGCCAGCAGCGTGGGACAGGGTGGCTACACCTTC.